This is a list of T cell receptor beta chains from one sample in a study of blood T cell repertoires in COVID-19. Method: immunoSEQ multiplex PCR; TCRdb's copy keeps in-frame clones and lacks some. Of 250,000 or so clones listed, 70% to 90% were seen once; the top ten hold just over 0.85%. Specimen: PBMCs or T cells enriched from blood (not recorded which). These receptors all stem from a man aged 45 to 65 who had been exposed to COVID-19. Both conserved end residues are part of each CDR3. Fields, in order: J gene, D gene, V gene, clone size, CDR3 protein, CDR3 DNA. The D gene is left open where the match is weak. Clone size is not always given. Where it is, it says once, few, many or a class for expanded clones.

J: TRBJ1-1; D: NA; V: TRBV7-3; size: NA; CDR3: CASSLDRDYTEAFF; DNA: TGTGCCAGCAGCTTAGATCGGGATTACACTGAAGCTTTCTTT
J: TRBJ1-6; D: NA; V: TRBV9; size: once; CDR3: CASSVGGGNSPLHF; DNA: TGTGCCAGCAGCGTAGGGGGGGGAAATTCACCCCTCCACTTT
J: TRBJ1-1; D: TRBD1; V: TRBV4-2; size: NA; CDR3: CASSQRPGQDLNTEAFF; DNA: TGTGCCAGCAGCCAACGGCCCGGACAGGACCTGAACACTGAAGCTTTCTTT
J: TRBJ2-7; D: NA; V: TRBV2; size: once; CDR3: CASSYVYEQYF; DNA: TGTGCCAGCTCCTATGTCTACGAGCAGTACTTC
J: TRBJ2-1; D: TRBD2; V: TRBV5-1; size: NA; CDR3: CASSPRTSNYNEQFF; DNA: TGCGCCAGCAGCCCCCGGACTAGCAATTACAATGAGCAGTTCTTC
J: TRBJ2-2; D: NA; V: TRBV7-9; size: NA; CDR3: CASSTAPGQSNTGELFF; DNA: TGTGCCAGCAGCACCGCCCCAGGACAGTCGAACACCGGGGAGCTGTTTTTT
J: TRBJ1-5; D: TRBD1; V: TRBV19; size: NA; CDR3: CASSIRDRGHQPQHF; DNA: TGTGCCAGTAGTATAAGAGACAGGGGACATCAGCCCCAGCATTTT
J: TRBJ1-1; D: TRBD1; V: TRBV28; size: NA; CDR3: CASNDRGLMAFF; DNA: TGTGCCAGCAATGACAGGGGGCTGATGGCTTTCTTT
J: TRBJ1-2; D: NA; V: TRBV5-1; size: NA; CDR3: CASSLESGSYGYTF; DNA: TGCGCCAGCAGCTTGGAGTCAGGATCCTATGGCTACACCTTC
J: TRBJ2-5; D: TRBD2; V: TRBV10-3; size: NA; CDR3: CAISDSSGGEETQYF; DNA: TGTGCCATCAGTGACTCTAGCGGGGGAGAGGAGACCCAGTACTTC
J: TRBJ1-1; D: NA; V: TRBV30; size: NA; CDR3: CAWSVGSRVNTEAFF; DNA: TGTGCCTGGAGTGTGGGGAGCAGAGTGAACACTGAAGCTTTCTTT
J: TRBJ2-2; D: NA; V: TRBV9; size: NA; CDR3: CASSVVPRRELFF; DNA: TGTGCCAGCAGCGTAGTACCCAGGCGGGAGCTGTTTTTT
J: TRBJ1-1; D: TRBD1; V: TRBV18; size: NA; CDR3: CASSRLDRGNTEAFF; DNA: TGTGCCAGCTCACGGCTAGACAGGGGAAACACTGAAGCTTTCTTT
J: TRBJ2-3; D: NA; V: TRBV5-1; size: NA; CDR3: CASSWTDSTDTQYF; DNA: TGCGCCAGCAGCTGGACAGACAGCACAGATACGCAGTATTTT
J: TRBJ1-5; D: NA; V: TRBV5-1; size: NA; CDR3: CASSSQGGQPQHF; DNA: TGCGCCAGCAGCTCGCAGGGAGGACAGCCCCAGCATTTT
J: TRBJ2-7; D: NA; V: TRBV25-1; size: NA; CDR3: CASSESSVIRASYEQYF; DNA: TGTGCCAGCAGTGAATCCAGCGTCATCCGAGCCTCCTACGAGCAGTACTTC
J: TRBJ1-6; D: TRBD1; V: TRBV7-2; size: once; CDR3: CASSLGGWTGGGSPLHF; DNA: TGTGCCAGCAGCTTAGGGGGGTGGACAGGGGGCGGTTCACCCCTCCACTTT
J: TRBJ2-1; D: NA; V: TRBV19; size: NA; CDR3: CASSPRLSDEQFF; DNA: TGTGCCAGTAGTCCCCGACTCTCCGATGAGCAGTTCTTC
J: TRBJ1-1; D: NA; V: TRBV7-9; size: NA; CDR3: CASSSGVRATEAFF; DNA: TGTGCCAGCAGCTCGGGGGTCAGGGCCACTGAAGCTTTCTTT
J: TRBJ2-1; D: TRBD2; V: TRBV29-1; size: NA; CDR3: CSLASSSGSYNEQFF; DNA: TGCAGCCTTGCCTCTTCGAGCGGGAGTTACAATGAGCAGTTCTTC
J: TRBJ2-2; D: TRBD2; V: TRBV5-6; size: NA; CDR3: CASSWGLAGVGELFF; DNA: TGTGCCAGCAGCTGGGGACTAGCGGGAGTCGGGGAGCTGTTTTTT
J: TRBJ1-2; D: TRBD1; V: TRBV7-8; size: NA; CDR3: CASSSLDRGLSSYTF; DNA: TGTGCCAGCAGCTCACTGGACAGGGGTCTGAGTAGCTACACCTTC
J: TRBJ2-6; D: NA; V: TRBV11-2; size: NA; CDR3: CASSVGHSGANVLTF; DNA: TGTGCCAGCAGCGTTGGACACTCTGGGGCCAACGTCCTGACTTTC
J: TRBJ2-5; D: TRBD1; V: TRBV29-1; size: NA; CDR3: CSGSPGTGAQETQYF; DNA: TGCAGCGGATCACCCGGGACAGGGGCCCAAGAGACCCAGTACTTC
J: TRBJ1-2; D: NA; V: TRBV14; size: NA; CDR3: CASSPYRTLYGYTF; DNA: TGTGCCAGCAGCCCGTATCGCACTCTCTATGGCTACACCTTC
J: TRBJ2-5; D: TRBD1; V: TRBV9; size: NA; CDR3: CASSPTGGQETQYF; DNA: TGTGCCAGCAGCCCAACAGGGGGCCAAGAGACCCAGTACTTC
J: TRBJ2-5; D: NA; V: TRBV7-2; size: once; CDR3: CASSLGRSGLWQETQYF; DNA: TGTGCCAGCAGCTTAGGGAGAAGCGGTCTGTGGCAAGAGACCCAGTACTTC
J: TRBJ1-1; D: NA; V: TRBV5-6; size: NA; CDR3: CASSLGQSNTEAFF; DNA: TGTGCCAGCAGCTTGGGACAGAGTAACACTGAAGCTTTCTTT
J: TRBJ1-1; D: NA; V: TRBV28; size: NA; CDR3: CASSDMSTEAFF; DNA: TGTGCCAGCAGTGACATGAGTACTGAAGCTTTCTTT
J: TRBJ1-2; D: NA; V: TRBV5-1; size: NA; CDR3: CASSLDRATNYGYTF; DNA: TGCGCCAGCAGCTTGGACAGGGCGACTAACTATGGCTACACCTTC
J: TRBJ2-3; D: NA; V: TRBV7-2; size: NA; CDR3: CASRLSRWTDTQYF; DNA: TGTGCCAGCAGGTTATCGAGATGGACAGATACGCAGTATTTT
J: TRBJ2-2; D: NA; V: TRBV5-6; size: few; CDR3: CASTPLERTNTGELFF; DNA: TGTGCCAGCACCCCTCTTGAGCGTACGAACACCGGGGAGCTGTTTTTT
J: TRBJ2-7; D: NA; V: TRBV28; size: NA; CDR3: CVSSTRLLEQYF; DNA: TGTGTCAGCAGCACTCGACTCCTCGAGCAGTACTTC
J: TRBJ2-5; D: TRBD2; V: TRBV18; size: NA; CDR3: CASSPLGGIRETQYF; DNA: TGTGCCAGCTCACCGCTGGGGGGGATTCGGGAGACCCAGTACTTC
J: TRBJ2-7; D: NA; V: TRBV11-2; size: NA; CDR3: CASSFRYSYEQYF; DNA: TGTGCCAGCAGCTTCAGATACTCCTACGAGCAGTACTTC
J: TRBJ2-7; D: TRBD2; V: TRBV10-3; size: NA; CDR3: CAINPGTSGGEGEQYF; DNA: TGTGCCATCAATCCCGGGACTAGCGGGGGGGAGGGCGAGCAGTACTTC
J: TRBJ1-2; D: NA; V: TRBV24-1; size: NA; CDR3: CATSDGGGPHYGYTF; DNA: TGTGCCACCAGTGATGGTGGGGGCCCACATTATGGCTACACCTTC
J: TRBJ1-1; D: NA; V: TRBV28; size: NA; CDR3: CASSLWPVRGKTEAFF; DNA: TGTGCCAGCAGTTTATGGCCGGTCCGGGGGAAGACTGAAGCTTTCTTT
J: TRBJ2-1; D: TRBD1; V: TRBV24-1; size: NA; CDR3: CATSDWPGQGAVEQFF; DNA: TGTGCCACCAGTGATTGGCCCGGACAGGGGGCGGTTGAGCAGTTCTTC
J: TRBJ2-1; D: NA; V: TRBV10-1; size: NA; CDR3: CASSPGDNEQFF; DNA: TGCGCCAGCAGCCCAGGGGACAATGAGCAGTTCTTC
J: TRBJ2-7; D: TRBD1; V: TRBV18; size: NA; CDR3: CASSPDRGLEQYF; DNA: TGTGCCAGCTCACCTGACAGGGGGCTTGAGCAGTACTTC
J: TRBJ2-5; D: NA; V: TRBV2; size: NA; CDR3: CASTGDQETQYF; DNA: TGTGCCAGCACAGGGGACCAAGAGACCCAGTACTTC
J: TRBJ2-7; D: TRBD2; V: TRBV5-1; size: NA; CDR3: CASRVLLTSGAYEQYF; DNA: TGCGCCAGCAGGGTCCTCCTTACTAGCGGGGCCTACGAGCAGTACTTC
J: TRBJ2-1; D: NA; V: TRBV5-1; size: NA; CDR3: CASSNTGFDEQFF; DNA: TGCGCCAGCAGCAACACAGGGTTCGATGAGCAGTTCTTC
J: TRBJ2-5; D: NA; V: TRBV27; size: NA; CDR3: CASSLERRETQYF; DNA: TGTGCCAGCAGTTTAGAGAGGAGAGAGACCCAGTACTTC
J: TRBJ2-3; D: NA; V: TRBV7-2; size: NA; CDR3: CASSLTGSNTDTQYF; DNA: TGTGCCAGCAGCTTAACGGGGAGTAACACAGATACGCAGTATTTT
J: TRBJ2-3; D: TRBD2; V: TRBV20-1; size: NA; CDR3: CSASGRLAGADTQYF; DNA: TGCAGTGCTAGTGGCCGACTAGCGGGAGCAGATACGCAGTATTTT
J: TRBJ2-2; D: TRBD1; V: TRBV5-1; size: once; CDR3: CASSTPGQGWTGELFF; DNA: TGCGCCAGCAGCACACCGGGACAGGGCTGGACCGGGGAGCTGTTTTTT
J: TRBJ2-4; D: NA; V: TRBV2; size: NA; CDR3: CASISGDKNIQYF; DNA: TGTGCCAGCATTTCAGGCGACAAAAACATTCAGTACTTC
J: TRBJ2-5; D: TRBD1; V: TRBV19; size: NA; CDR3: CASTSGQAETQYF; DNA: TGTGCCAGTACCTCGGGACAGGCGGAGACCCAGTACTTC